A selection of T cell receptor beta chains follows, all from one sample in a study of cytomegalovirus exposure and HLA in healthy donors. The repertoire was sequenced with immunoSEQ multiplex PCR; TCRdb's copy has only in-frame clones and lacks some. Among about 160,000 clones listed, just under 65% were seen once. The sequenced sample was PBMCs. These receptors all come from a woman aged 55 to 70 in good health and CMV-seropositive. Both conserved end residues are part of each CDR3. Fields, in order: clone size, V gene, J gene, D gene, CDR3 DNA, CDR3 protein. A D gene is named only where the DNA matches it firmly. The size field is filled for only some rows; it gives once, few, many or a size class.

clone size: few; V gene: TRBV4-3; J gene: TRBJ2-6; D gene: -; CDR3 DNA: TGCGCCAGCAGCCCCGGTTTCTTTTCTGGGGCCAACGTCCTGACTTTC; CDR3 protein: CASSPGFFSGANVLTF
clone size: -; V gene: TRBV30; J gene: TRBJ1-5; D gene: -; CDR3 DNA: TGTGCCTGGAGTGTACGGGGGGGTCAGCCCCAGCATTTT; CDR3 protein: CAWSVRGGQPQHF
clone size: -; V gene: TRBV9; J gene: TRBJ2-6; D gene: TRBD1; CDR3 DNA: TGTGCCAGCAGCATCGACAGGGACTCTGGGGCCAACGTCCTGACTTTC; CDR3 protein: CASSIDRDSGANVLTF
clone size: -; V gene: TRBV9; J gene: TRBJ2-7; D gene: -; CDR3 DNA: TGTGCCAGCAGTCCCCTGAGTTCAGGTGGTGAGCAGTACTTC; CDR3 protein: CASSPLSSGGEQYF
clone size: -; V gene: TRBV10-3; J gene: TRBJ1-2; D gene: -; CDR3 DNA: TGTGCCATCAGTGAGTCGTGGCAGGGAAGCGGCTACACCTTC; CDR3 protein: CAISESWQGSGYTF
clone size: few; V gene: TRBV7-2; J gene: TRBJ2-3; D gene: -; CDR3 DNA: TGTGCCAGCAGCTTAGTGGCCGAGACTTACACAGATACGCAGTATTTT; CDR3 protein: CASSLVAETYTDTQYF
clone size: -; V gene: TRBV5-8; J gene: TRBJ1-4; D gene: TRBD1; CDR3 DNA: TGTGCCAGCAGCTTGGGACGACAGGGAACTAATGAAAAACTGTTTTTT; CDR3 protein: CASSLGRQGTNEKLFF
clone size: -; V gene: TRBV5-1; J gene: TRBJ1-3; D gene: -; CDR3 DNA: TGCGCCAGCAGCCCCCCCGCAGGCGGAAACACCATATATTTT; CDR3 protein: CASSPPAGGNTIYF
clone size: -; V gene: TRBV16; J gene: TRBJ1-3; D gene: -; CDR3 DNA: TGTGCCAGCAGCCATCGCGGGGAACCTGGAAACACCATATATTTT; CDR3 protein: CASSHRGEPGNTIYF
clone size: -; V gene: TRBV15; J gene: TRBJ2-5; D gene: -; CDR3 DNA: TGTGCCACCAGCAGAGCGGGGAAAGAGACCCAGTACTTC; CDR3 protein: CATSRAGKETQYF
clone size: -; V gene: TRBV19; J gene: TRBJ2-3; D gene: TRBD2; CDR3 DNA: TGTGCCAGTAGACTAGCGGGAGAAACAGATACGCAGTATTTT; CDR3 protein: CASRLAGETDTQYF
clone size: -; V gene: TRBV5-1; J gene: TRBJ2-1; D gene: TRBD2; CDR3 DNA: TGCGCCAGCAGCTTGGGGCTGGGGGGGAATGAGCAGTTCTTC; CDR3 protein: CASSLGLGGNEQFF
clone size: once; V gene: TRBV19; J gene: TRBJ2-7; D gene: TRBD1; CDR3 DNA: TGTGCCAGTAGTATAGTCTGGGACAGCAATGACGAGCAGTACTTC; CDR3 protein: CASSIVWDSNDEQYF
clone size: -; V gene: TRBV7-3; J gene: TRBJ2-5; D gene: -; CDR3 DNA: TGTGCCAGCAGCTTACATACGCGGGAGACCCAGTACTTC; CDR3 protein: CASSLHTRETQYF
clone size: -; V gene: TRBV4-2; J gene: TRBJ1-4; D gene: -; CDR3 DNA: TGTGCCAGCAGCCAACCTGACAGGTCAACTAATGAAAAACTGTTTTTT; CDR3 protein: CASSQPDRSTNEKLFF
clone size: few; V gene: TRBV11-2; J gene: TRBJ1-4; D gene: -; CDR3 DNA: TGTGCCAGCAGCGTCACAGGGCTGGGGACTAATGAAAAACTGTTTTTT; CDR3 protein: CASSVTGLGTNEKLFF
clone size: -; V gene: TRBV7-2; J gene: TRBJ2-7; D gene: -; CDR3 DNA: TGTGCCAGCAGCTTAGAACCAGGGGCTGTCTACGAGCAGTACTTC; CDR3 protein: CASSLEPGAVYEQYF
clone size: -; V gene: TRBV30; J gene: TRBJ1-2; D gene: -; CDR3 DNA: TGTGCCTGGGGCCAGGGATCTCGCTATGGCTACACCTTC; CDR3 protein: CAWGQGSRYGYTF
clone size: -; V gene: TRBV7-8; J gene: TRBJ2-3; D gene: -; CDR3 DNA: TGTGCCAGCAGATCGCGGAGAAGCACAGATACGCAGTATTTT; CDR3 protein: CASRSRRSTDTQYF
clone size: -; V gene: TRBV28; J gene: TRBJ2-7; D gene: TRBD1; CDR3 DNA: TGTGCCAGCAGCCTAGGATGGGCCGGGACAGGGGGAGACGAGCAGTACTTC; CDR3 protein: CASSLGWAGTGGDEQYF
clone size: -; V gene: TRBV28; J gene: TRBJ2-1; D gene: -; CDR3 DNA: TGTGCCAGCAGTTTCAATAGCGGATACAATGAGCAGTTCTTC; CDR3 protein: CASSFNSGYNEQFF
clone size: -; V gene: TRBV11-2; J gene: TRBJ1-1; D gene: TRBD1; CDR3 DNA: TGTGCCAGCAGCCTGGGACAGGGGAGCGCGAACACTGAAGCTTTCTTT; CDR3 protein: CASSLGQGSANTEAFF
clone size: -; V gene: TRBV7-9; J gene: TRBJ2-7; D gene: TRBD2; CDR3 DNA: TGTGCCAGCAGCTTAGCGCGGGGACTAGCGGGAGTTGTCTACGAGCAGTACTTC; CDR3 protein: CASSLARGLAGVVYEQYF
clone size: once; V gene: TRBV5-1; J gene: TRBJ2-3; D gene: -; CDR3 DNA: TGCGCCAGCAGCTCTACAGGGAAGACAGATACGCAGTATTTT; CDR3 protein: CASSSTGKTDTQYF
clone size: -; V gene: TRBV4-3; J gene: TRBJ2-2; D gene: -; CDR3 DNA: TGCGCCAGCAGCCAAGAGCGCCCTAGTTCGGCCGGGGAGCTGTTTTTT; CDR3 protein: CASSQERPSSAGELFF
clone size: -; V gene: TRBV18; J gene: TRBJ2-7; D gene: TRBD2; CDR3 DNA: TGTGCCAGCTCACCACCGGGACTAGCGGGTATATACGAGCAGTACTTC; CDR3 protein: CASSPPGLAGIYEQYF
clone size: few; V gene: TRBV30; J gene: TRBJ2-1; D gene: -; CDR3 DNA: TGTGCCTGGAGTGCTACGAACAATGAGCAGTTCTTC; CDR3 protein: CAWSATNNEQFF
clone size: -; V gene: TRBV5-4; J gene: TRBJ2-2; D gene: TRBD2; CDR3 DNA: TGTGCCAGCAGCACTGGGACTAGCGGGAGAACCGGGGAGCTGTTTTTT; CDR3 protein: CASSTGTSGRTGELFF
clone size: few; V gene: TRBV18; J gene: TRBJ2-1; D gene: -; CDR3 DNA: TGTGCCAGCTCACCGGAGACCAACAATGAGCAGTTCTTC; CDR3 protein: CASSPETNNEQFF
clone size: -; V gene: TRBV6-5; J gene: TRBJ2-5; D gene: TRBD1; CDR3 DNA: TGTGCCAGCAGTTACTCGCCGGCAGGGGGAGAAGAGACCCAGTACTTC; CDR3 protein: CASSYSPAGGEETQYF
clone size: -; V gene: TRBV2; J gene: TRBJ2-2; D gene: TRBD2; CDR3 DNA: TGTGCCAGCACTGGACTAGCGGGAAACACCGGGGAGCTGTTTTTT; CDR3 protein: CASTGLAGNTGELFF
clone size: -; V gene: TRBV27; J gene: TRBJ2-1; D gene: -; CDR3 DNA: TGTGCCAGCAGTCCCCTATACCCCGCGAGCAATGAGCAGTTCTTC; CDR3 protein: CASSPLYPASNEQFF